This passage covers 29 T cell receptor beta chains from one sample sequenced in a study of blood T cell repertoires in COVID-19. Data came from immunoSEQ multiplex PCR; TCRdb stores just in-frame clones and leaves some out. This sample has 40,000 to 45,000 clones; approximately 91% occur once, and the top ten carry 20% to 25%. Input material: peripheral blood. The receptors here all came from a man aged 50 to 59 with active COVID-19.

The chain links TRBV21-1 to TRBJ1-6; the tabulated D call, TRBD1, remains unverified against the DNA. TRBV21-1 is marked as a pseudogene. CDR3 size: 13 residues. CDR3 amino acids: CASSNTVDSPLHF. The DNA for the CDR3 is TGTGCCAGCAGCAACACAGTGGATTCACCCCTCCACTTT.

Remarks on this clone: One end of the junction varies from germline; a read error may be responsible. The J gene is TRBJ2-7, the V gene TRBV14; D is possibly TRBD1 (5 bases). The CDR3 is 12 amino acids. Germline CDR1 SGHDN, CDR2 FVKESK. CDR3 protein: CASSQDSQVPIF. The CDR3 nucleotides read TGTGCCAGCAGCCAAGATTCACAGGTCCCTATCTTC.

The rearrangement links TRBV4-1 to TRBJ1-4; 9 bases match TRBD1. Trimming cost V 5 bases and J 7 bases; bases outside gene matches: 8. The CDR3 runs 15 residues. Germline V gene sequence: CDR1 MGHRA, CDR2 YSYEKL. The CDR3 coding sequence is TGCGCCAGCAGCGTTCCGGGACAGGGAGCTGAAAAACTGTTTTTT. It translates to CASSVPGQGAEKLFF.

The J gene is TRBJ2-2, the V gene TRBV27, with TRBD1 matching 10 bases. The CDR3 consists of 16 residues. Trimming at V came to 5 bases and at J to 7 bases, leaving 10 bases not matched to a gene. CDR1 is MNHEY, CDR2 SMNVEV, per germline (reference sequence). The chain's CDR3 is CASSLSGTGVIGELFF. Written as DNA, the CDR3 is TGTGCCAGCAGTCTCTCCGGGACAGGGGTGATCGGGGAGCTGTTTTTT.

The chain links TRBV28 to TRBJ1-2; D not resolved. Germline-derived CDR1 and CDR2 are MDHEN and SYDVKM. The CDR3 loop spans 14 amino acids. V was trimmed by 2 bases and J by 1 base, leaving 8 bases between them. In DNA form, the CDR3 reads TGTGCCAGCAGTTTACTCCGGGATAACTATGGCTACACCTTC. It specifies CASSLLRDNYGYTF.

This chain joins TRBV12-3 or TRBV12-4 and TRBJ1-1; D ambiguous. Trimming cost V 1 base and J 8 bases, with 5 bases left between them. The CDR3 contains 11 residues. CDR3 DNA: TGTGCCAGCAGTTTAGGGCCGGAAGCTTTCTTT. Residues: CASSLGPEAFF.

This CDR3 reads CASSTGLAGETQYF. As DNA, the CDR3 is TGTGCCAGCAGCACCGGACTAGCGGGAGAGACCCAGTACTTC. This rearrangement joins TRBV7-3 to TRBJ2-5; TRBD2 matches 11 bases. The V gene end was trimmed by 5 bases and the J gene end by 4 bases; junction bases not matched to a gene: 3. The germline CDR1 and CDR2 sequences are SGHTA and FQGTGA. This CDR3 comprises 14 residues.

The chain has TRBV7-9 and TRBJ2-7; a weak D match, TRBD1 (6 bases). Between the trimmed V and J ends, which lost 5 bases and 4 bases, there was a span of 15 bases. The CDR3 loop spans 14 amino acids. Germline V lookup: CDR1 SEHNR, CDR2 FQNEAQ (reference sequence). CDR3 in DNA: TGTGCCAGCAGCCGGTCACAGGGAACGTACGAGCAGTACTTC. Its translation: CASSRSQGTYEQYF.

V is TRBV12-5 and J is TRBJ2-7, with TRBD1 identical over 9 bases. The CDR3 is 15 residues long. V lost 3 bases, J lost 6 bases, and 9 bases stayed unmatched. CDR1 LGHNT and CDR2 FRNRAP come from the germline V gene. The DNA of the CDR3 is TGTGCTAGTGGTTTTTCCGGGACAGGGCGCATCGAGCAGTACTTC. The encoded protein is CASGFSGTGRIEQYF.

This chain uses TRBV7-3 with TRBJ2-1; the match to TRBD2 covers 11 bases. Germline loops: CDR1 SGHTA, CDR2 FQGTGA. J lost 6 bases, V lost 1 base, and 2 bases had no gene match. The CDR3 length is 15 residues. CDR3 sequence reads: CASSLIAGGINEQFF. The CDR3 DNA follows: TGTGCCAGCAGCTTAATAGCGGGAGGGATCAATGAGCAGTTCTTC.

The chain couples TRBV6-5 to TRBJ1-1; 7 bases are shared with TRBD1. The trim removed 0 bases at V and 3 bases at J, leaving 7 bases unmatched. CDR1 and CDR2 from the germline V gene are MNHEY and SVGAGI. CDR3 length: 16 amino acids. CDR3 sequence reads: CASSYSLTGDHTEAFF. CDR3 bases: TGTGCCAGCAGTTACTCCCTAACAGGGGATCACACTGAAGCTTTCTTT.

The chain joins TRBV2 to TRBJ1-2; no definite D call. This CDR3 contains 12 residues. Germline V gene sequence: CDR1 SNHLY, CDR2 FYNNEI. V was clipped by 8 bases and J by 4 bases, with 11 bases between them. The DNA of the CDR3 is TGTGCCAGCGACACAAGTCTCTATGGCTACACCTTC. It encodes CASDTSLYGYTF.

The chain joins TRBV7-2 to TRBJ1-1; a possible D gene is TRBD1 (6 bases). Germline V gene sequence: CDR1 SGHTA, CDR2 FQGNSA. Trimming took off 5 bases at V and 5 bases at J, with 24 bases between the two ends. The CDR3 length is 17 residues. CDR3 protein: CASSPRSGGQLRTEAFF. In nucleotides, the CDR3 is TGTGCCAGCAGCCCCAGATCCGGGGGGCAACTAAGAACTGAAGCTTTCTTT.

The J gene is TRBJ2-5, the V gene TRBV10-3; the match to TRBD2 covers 9 bases. Trimming at V came to 3 bases and at J to 1 base, leaving 6 bases not matched to a gene. This CDR3 region has 16 residues. Germline values: CDR1 ENHRY, CDR2 SYGVKD. The CDR3 is CAISEGTSRFQETQYF. The CDR3 DNA reads as TGTGCCATCAGTGAAGGGACTAGCAGATTCCAAGAGACCCAGTACTTC.

This chain joins TRBV24-1 and TRBJ2-1; TRBD1 aligns across 9 bases. The CDR3 covers 14 residues. With V trimmed by 7 bases and J by 5 bases, 5 bases remained unmatched. CDR1 KGHDR and CDR2 SFDVKD come from the germline V gene. For the CDR3, the DNA is TGTGCCACCAGCGCCGGGACAGGGCACAATGAGCAGTTCTTC. This sequence encodes CATSAGTGHNEQFF.

V usage is TRBV19 and J usage is TRBJ2-7; 8 bases match TRBD2. This CDR3 has 14 amino acids. V dropped 5 bases and J dropped 2; count of bases not matched to a gene: 5. Germline CDR1 LNHDA, CDR2 SQIVND (reference sequence). Written as DNA, the CDR3 is TGTGCCAGTAGTCCGGGACTAGGGCCCTACGAGCAGTACTTC. Its translation: CASSPGLGPYEQYF.

The chain couples TRBV11-2 to TRBJ2-2; 9 bases agree with TRBD2. V was clipped by 3 bases and J by 7 bases; unmatched bases: 9. This CDR3 comprises 16 residues. Germline CDR1 reads SGHAT; CDR2 reads FQNNGV. The CDR3 loop reads CASSLSSGTSHGELFF. CDR3 coding DNA: TGTGCCAGCAGCTTGTCTAGCGGGACTAGCCACGGGGAGCTGTTTTTT.

This clone was seen more than once but under ten times. The J gene is TRBJ2-2, the V gene TRBV6-4; 8 bases map to TRBD2. Germline-derived CDR1 and CDR2 are MRHNA and SNTAGT. With V trimmed by 2 bases and J by 6 bases, 8 bases remained unmatched. CDR3 length: 16 amino acids. CDR3 coding DNA: TGTGCCAGCAGTGACGGGATAGCGGGGTCCCCCGGGGAGCTGTTTTTT. This sequence encodes CASSDGIAGSPGELFF.

The chain joins TRBV28 to TRBJ2-1, with 12 bases that match TRBD2. The germline V gene encodes CDR1 MDHEN and CDR2 SYDVKM. This CDR3 is built from 12 residues. V gave up 5 bases and J gave up 10 bases; unmatched junction bases: 0. CDR3 in amino acids: CASSGLAGEQFF. The DNA of the CDR3 is TGTGCCAGCAGTGGACTAGCGGGGGAGCAGTTCTTC.

The V gene is TRBV7-2, the J gene TRBJ2-1; the match to TRBD2 covers 7 bases. This CDR3 contains 13 residues. With 5 bases clipped from V and 10 bases from J, the junction kept 8 bases outside the gene matches. Germline CDR1 reads SGHTA; CDR2 reads FQGNSA. CDR3 amino acids: CASSPIRRGEQFF. The CDR3 DNA is TGTGCCAGCAGCCCAATCAGGCGGGGGGAGCAGTTCTTC. Based on the CDR3 plus reference TRBV7-2 and TRBJ2-1, the full variable domain is GAGVSQSPSNKVTEKGKDVELRCDPISGHTALYWYRQSLGQGLEFLIYFQGNSAPDKSGLPSDRFSAERTGGSVSTLTIQRTQQEDSAVYLCASSPIRRGEQFFGPGTRLTVL.

The gene calls are TRBV14 and TRBJ2-7; D may be TRBD2 (5 bases). Germline V gene sequence: CDR1 SGHDN, CDR2 FVKESK. The CDR3 loop spans 16 amino acids. V dropped 1 base and J dropped 4 bases, with 17 bases sitting between them. This chain's CDR3 is CASSQVRGGPEYEQYF. DNA of the CDR3: TGTGCCAGCAGCCAAGTGAGAGGAGGCCCTGAATACGAGCAGTACTTC.

The chain links TRBV6-6 to TRBJ1-1; D call uncertain. The CDR3 consists of 15 residues. Germline lookup yields CDR1 MNHNY and CDR2 SVGAGI (reference sequence). V dropped 8 bases and J dropped 1 base, with 17 bases sitting between them. The CDR3 protein is CASDKRDGRNTEAFF. DNA for the CDR3: TGTGCCAGCGATAAGAGGGATGGTCGGAACACTGAAGCTTTCTTT.

The chain recombines TRBV4-2 with TRBJ2-7; a possible D gene is TRBD2 (6 bases). This CDR3 has 18 residues. The germline V gene encodes CDR1 LGHNA and CDR2 YNFKEQ. Trimming removed 0 bases from V and 4 bases from J, with 22 bases in between. The CDR3 region is CASSQDLLATGTVYEQYF. The CDR3 region has the DNA TGTGCCAGCAGCCAAGATCTTCTAGCGACGGGGACGGTTTACGAGCAGTACTTC.

The gene calls are TRBV18 and TRBJ2-5; D is possibly TRBD2 (5 bases). Between the trimmed V and J ends, which lost 4 bases and 1 base, there was a span of 7 bases. This CDR3 spans 13 amino acids. Per the germline V gene, CDR1 is KGHSH and CDR2 is LQKENI. The CDR3 sequence: CASSRSAQETQYF. DNA of the CDR3: TGTGCCAGCTCACGTAGCGCCCAAGAGACCCAGTACTTC.

V gene TRBV5-1 combines with J gene TRBJ2-1; 10 nucleotides match TRBD2. The CDR3 is made up of 15 amino acids. Germline CDR1 and CDR2: SGHRS and YFSETQ. Trimming at V came to 2 bases and at J to 9 bases, leaving 8 bases not matched to a gene. CDR3 sequence reads: CASSFSSGSSGEQFF. CDR3 nucleotides: TGCGCCAGCAGCTTTTCTAGCGGGAGCAGTGGTGAGCAGTTCTTC.

The gene calls are TRBV29-1 and TRBJ1-1; unclear D gene. Trimming removed 7 bases from V and 0 bases from J, with 12 bases in between. The CDR3 is 13 residues long. CDR1 and CDR2 (germline): SQVTM, ANQGSEA. The CDR3 sequence is CSGTFRVNTEAFF. CDR3 nucleotides: TGCAGCGGAACCTTTAGAGTGAACACTGAAGCTTTCTTT.

The chain couples TRBV9 to TRBJ2-3, with D possibly TRBD2 on 5 matching bases. Germline V gene sequence: CDR1 SGDLS, CDR2 YYNGEE. Trimming left V 0 bases short and J 1 base short, with 9 bases between. The CDR3 sequence is 15 residues long. CDR3 sequence: CASSVAGIGTDTQYF. The CDR3 coding sequence is TGTGCCAGCAGCGTAGCGGGAATTGGCACAGATACGCAGTATTTT.

V and J are TRBV5-1 and TRBJ2-2; TRBD1 might be the D (6 bases). The CDR3 spans 14 residues. With 3 bases removed from V and 1 base from J, the gap between germline ends came to 7 bases. The germline CDR1 and CDR2 sequences are SGHRS and YFSETQ. CDR3 amino acids: CASSSGQNTGELFF. CDR3 nucleotide sequence: TGCGCCAGCAGCTCGGGACAGAACACCGGGGAGCTGTTTTTT.

This clone was detected only a few times. The V gene is TRBV7-9, the J gene TRBJ1-6; a weak D match, TRBD1 (6 bases). CDR3 length equals 12 residues. The V gene's germline CDR1 is SEHNR and CDR2 FQNEAQ (reference sequence). V gave up 9 bases and J gave up 4 bases, with 7 bases separating them. DNA of the CDR3: TGTGCCAGTGGACAGTATAATTCACCCCTCCACTTT. Translating gives CASGQYNSPLHF.